Described below is a single T cell receptor beta chain sequence and its context. Profiling relied on immunoSEQ multiplex PCR, and the TCRdb table lists in-frame clones only, not all of them. Here the sample spans roughly 220,000 clones, about 91% being singletons. This sample was taken from a study of blood T cell repertoires in COVID-19. V gave up 0 bases and J gave up 4 bases; unmatched junction bases: 6. Germline V lookup: CDR1 LGHDT, CDR2 YNNKEL (reference sequence). The CDR3 is 16 residues long. The clonotype was recovered from a woman aged 50 to 60 with acute COVID-19. Sequenced sample: PBMCs or T cells enriched from blood (not recorded which). V is TRBV3-1 (or the pseudogene TRBV3-2) and J is TRBJ2-1; 7 bases map to TRBD2. As DNA, the CDR3 is TGTGCCAGCAGCCAAGACCCCGTTAGCGGGTACAATGAGCAGTTCTTC. The encoded protein is CASSQDPVSGYNEQFF.